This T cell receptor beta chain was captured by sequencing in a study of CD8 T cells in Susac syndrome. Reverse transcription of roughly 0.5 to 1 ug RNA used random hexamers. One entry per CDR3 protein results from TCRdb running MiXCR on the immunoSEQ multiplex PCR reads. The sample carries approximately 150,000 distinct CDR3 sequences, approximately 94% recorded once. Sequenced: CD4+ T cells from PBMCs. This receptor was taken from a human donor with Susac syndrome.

The CDR3 sequence: CSVVDSPLQYF. In DNA form, the CDR3 reads TGCAGCGTTGTAGATTCCCCCTTGCAGTACTTC. V and J are TRBV29-1 and TRBJ2-7; D not resolved. CDR3 size: 11 residues. Trimming left V 4 bases short and J 9 bases short, with 13 bases between. Germline V CDR1 and CDR2: SQVTM, ANQGSEA.